Below, 25 T cell receptor beta chains from the same sample are listed, as sequenced in a study of blood T cell repertoires in COVID-19. The table came from immunoSEQ multiplex PCR; TCRdb's copy has only in-frame clones and leaves some out. The data hold roughly 250,000 clones, with around 90% observed a single time. Source material: peripheral blood. Every receptor here comes from a woman in her 30s with acute or convalescent COVID-19.

This chain uses TRBV18 with TRBJ2-7; 10 bases fit TRBD1. The V gene's germline CDR1 is KGHSH and CDR2 LQKENI. This CDR3 region has 17 residues. V lost 3 bases and J lost 1; bases outside the gene matches: 9. The CDR3 DNA is TGTGCCAGCTCACCGCTGACAGGGGGCTTTAGGTCCTACGAGCAGTACTTC. Residues: CASSPLTGGFRSYEQYF.

The chain's CDR3 is CASSEAQRNTEAFF. CDR3 sequence (DNA): TGTGCCAGCAGTGAGGCCCAAAGGAACACTGAAGCTTTCTTT. The chain joins TRBV2 to TRBJ1-1; no definite D call. The CDR3 spans 14 residues. Germline assignment: CDR1 SNHLY and CDR2 FYNNEI. V lost 3 bases to trimming and J lost 1 base, with 9 bases between them.

This chain joins TRBV30 and TRBJ2-7; D is perhaps TRBD2 (5 bases). The CDR3 extends over 16 amino acids. The germline V and J ends were trimmed by 3 bases and 0 bases, with 18 bases remaining between them. CDR1 is GTSNPN, CDR2 SVGIG, per germline (reference sequence). The CDR3: CAWSPPHSGSSYEQYF. In nucleotides, the CDR3 is TGTGCCTGGAGCCCCCCCCACAGCGGAAGCTCCTACGAGCAGTACTTC. Using reference TRBV30 and TRBJ2-7 for the parts outside the CDR3, the full variable domain is SQTIHQWPATLVQPVGSPLSLECTVEGTSNPNLYWYRQAAGRGLQLLFYSVGIGQISSEVPQNLSASRPQDRQFILSSKKLLLSDSGFYLCAWSPPHSGSSYEQYFGPGTRLTVT.

This chain links TRBV21-1 with TRBJ1-1. TRBV21-1 represents a pseudogene. This CDR3 is 15 amino acids long. In DNA, the CDR3 is TGTGCCAGCAGCAAATCTAGGCCGCTGAACACTGAAGCTTTCTTT. It translates to CASSKSRPLNTEAFF.

The chain employs TRBV19 and TRBJ2-6, with TRBD1 matching over 8 bases. This CDR3 region has 15 residues. CDR1 and CDR2 from the germline V gene are LNHDA and SQIVND (reference sequence). V was clipped by 6 bases and J by 4 bases; unmatched bases: 5. The CDR3 loop reads CASRTRGQGANVLTF. Here the CDR3 DNA reads TGTGCCAGTAGAACCAGGGGGCAAGGGGCCAACGTCCTGACTTTC.

This clone was recorded only once. V is TRBV30 and J is TRBJ2-6; D remains unclear. Deletions cut 0 bases from V and 5 bases from J, with 11 bases between. Per germline, CDR1 GTSNPN and CDR2 SVGIG (reference sequence). The CDR3 loop spans 15 amino acids. The CDR3 loop is CAWSVAVSRANVLTF. CDR3 in DNA: TGTGCCTGGAGTGTAGCTGTTTCTCGGGCCAACGTCCTGACTTTC.

This chain connects TRBV30 to TRBJ2-5; D may be TRBD2 (6 bases). V lost 2 bases, J lost 2 bases, and 9 bases lay in between. The CDR3 extends over 13 amino acids. Germline CDR1 and CDR2: GTSNPN and SVGIG (reference sequence). CDR3 DNA sequence: TGTGCCTGGAGTCTGCTAGCGCAAGAGACCCAGTACTTC. Residues: CAWSLLAQETQYF.

The chain combines TRBV15 with TRBJ1-5; a possible D gene is TRBD1 (5 bases). There are 16 residues in the CDR3. From germline, CDR1 is LNHNV and CDR2 YYDKDF (reference sequence). Trimming left V 1 base short and J 5 bases short, with 15 bases between. The CDR3 DNA reads as TGTGCCACCAGCAGAGGGGGGACTCAAAAAGATCAGCCCCAGCATTTT. Translation: CATSRGGTQKDQPQHF.

The rearrangement uses TRBV12-3 or TRBV12-4 and TRBJ2-2; D is uncertain. V was clipped by 2 bases and J by 9 bases, with 10 bases between them. The length of the CDR3 is 13 residues. The CDR3: CASSLIRSRELFF. The CDR3, as DNA: TGTGCCAGCAGTTTAATCCGGAGCCGGGAGCTGTTTTTT.

V is TRBV19 and J is TRBJ2-7; a weak D match, TRBD2 (6 bases). The CDR3 totals 15 residues. Germline V gene lookup returns CDR1 LNHDA and CDR2 SQIVND (reference sequence). V lost 6 bases to trimming and J lost 0 bases, with 15 bases between them. Here the CDR3 DNA reads TGTGCCAGTAGCCAACCGGGACTGGGCTCCTACGAGCAGTACTTC. Amino acids: CASSQPGLGSYEQYF.

The chain has TRBV6-4 and TRBJ2-1, with 9 bases fitting TRBD2. The junction had 7 bases not matched to a gene; V was cut back by 6 bases and J by 1 base. The CDR3 length is 16 residues. Germline CDR1 MRHNA, CDR2 SNTAGT. CDR3 DNA sequence: TGTGCCAGCAGAGCTAGCGGGATAGGGTCCTACAATGAGCAGTTCTTC. This translates into CASRASGIGSYNEQFF.

The table lists this clone with a count of one. The rearrangement joins TRBV3-1 (or the pseudogene TRBV3-2) to TRBJ2-7; D gene ambiguous. The CDR3 has 15 amino acids. V lost 0 bases to trimming and J lost 5 bases, with 14 bases between them. Germline assignment: CDR1 LGHDT and CDR2 YNNKEL (reference sequence). CDR3 sequence reads: CASSQDQLPANEQYF. The DNA for the CDR3 is TGTGCCAGCAGCCAAGATCAACTACCGGCGAACGAGCAGTACTTC.

This rearrangement joins TRBV5-6 to TRBJ2-5; D unclear. This CDR3 spans 13 amino acids. Per the germline V gene, CDR1 is SGHDT and CDR2 is YYEEEE. V was clipped by 2 bases and J by 5 bases, with 10 bases between them. The CDR3 region is CASSFYVAETQYF. The CDR3 nucleotides read TGTGCCAGCAGCTTTTATGTGGCCGAGACCCAGTACTTC.

This chain joins TRBV12-5 and TRBJ1-1, with D possibly matching TRBD1 (6 bases). The V end lost 2 bases, the J end lost 0 bases, and 16 bases lay between the germline ends. The CDR3 loop spans 17 amino acids. Germline CDR1 LGHNT, CDR2 FRNRAP. CDR3 DNA: TGTGCTAGTGGTTTGCGGGACACCACGTCCATGAACACTGAAGCTTTCTTT. This sequence encodes CASGLRDTTSMNTEAFF.

CDR3 bases: TGTGCCAGCAGCTTATCCGGGACAGTATATGGCTACACCTTC. Protein: CASSLSGTVYGYTF. The V and J genes are TRBV7-9 and TRBJ1-2; the match to TRBD1 covers 7 bases. Germline V CDR1 and CDR2: SEHNR, FQNEAQ (reference sequence). This CDR3 contains 14 residues. V lost 2 bases, J lost 5 bases, and 5 bases stayed unmatched.

V is TRBV4-3 and J is TRBJ2-1; TRBD2 aligns across 9 bases. The CDR3 covers 16 residues. Looked up from germline, CDR1 is LGHNA and CDR2 is YSLEER. The V gene end was trimmed by 0 bases and the J gene end by 3 bases; junction bases not matched to a gene: 3. CDR3: CASSQETSGYYNEQFF. CDR3 DNA sequence: TGCGCCAGCAGCCAAGAGACTAGCGGATACTACAATGAGCAGTTCTTC.

The chain joins TRBV7-9 to TRBJ2-6; 8 bases line up with TRBD1. Trimming at V came to 11 bases and at J to 1 base, leaving 13 bases not matched to a gene. CDR1 is SEHNR, CDR2 FQNEAQ, per germline (reference sequence). This CDR3 contains 17 residues. The CDR3, as DNA: TGTGCCGGACCCGGGACAGGCCCTTCGTCTGGGGCCAACGTCCTGACTTTC. This gives the protein CAGPGTGPSSGANVLTF.

This CDR3 is CASSAATGGAEAFF. CDR3 nucleotide sequence: TGTGCCAGCAGCGCCGCGACAGGGGGCGCAGAGGCTTTCTTT. This chain connects TRBV3-1 (or the pseudogene TRBV3-2) to TRBJ1-1, with TRBD1 identical over 10 bases. CDR3 length: 14 amino acids. The trim removed 5 bases at V and 11 bases at J, leaving 11 bases unmatched. Looked up from germline, CDR1 is LGHDT and CDR2 is YNNKEL (reference sequence).

The genes are TRBV18 and TRBJ2-7, with TRBD2 identical over 15 bases. The V segment lost 5 bases and the J segment 2 bases; nucleotides outside the gene matches: 7. The CDR3 totals 17 residues. Germline V gene lookup returns CDR1 KGHSH and CDR2 LQKENI. In DNA form, the CDR3 reads TGTGCCAGCTCATCCGGGACTAGCGGGAGGCAAGCCTACGAGCAGTACTTC. Encoded protein: CASSSGTSGRQAYEQYF.

Here the CDR3 reads CAAVRTGETQYF. DNA for the CDR3: TGTGCCGCAGTCAGGACAGGGGAGACCCAGTACTTC. The gene calls are TRBV2 and TRBJ2-5, with 8 nucleotides matching TRBD1. Trimming cost V 11 bases and J 5 bases; bases outside gene matches: 7. CDR1 and CDR2 from the germline V gene are SNHLY and FYNNEI. The CDR3 spans 12 residues.

The gene calls are TRBV19 and TRBJ2-2, with 7 bases that match TRBD2. The CDR3 is 16 residues long. Germline V gene sequence: CDR1 LNHDA, CDR2 SQIVND (reference sequence). The V and J ends lost 4 bases and 4 bases, in that order; junction bases with no gene match: 9. This CDR3 reads CASSTQAGPITGELFF. The CDR3 coding sequence is TGTGCCAGTAGTACCCAAGCGGGGCCCATCACCGGGGAGCTGTTTTTT.

This chain links TRBV11-2 with TRBJ1-2; tentatively, D is TRBD1 (5 bases). V lost 7 bases to trimming and J lost 9 bases, with 12 bases between them. The germline CDR1 and CDR2 sequences are SGHAT and FQNNGV. The CDR3 totals 11 residues. CDR3 protein: CASTGGTSYTF. The CDR3 DNA reads TGTGCCAGCACCGGGGGAACTAGCTACACCTTC.

This clone was counted between two and nine times. The V and J genes are TRBV3-1 (or the pseudogene TRBV3-2) and TRBJ2-5, with no clear D. The germline V gene encodes CDR1 LGHDT and CDR2 YNNKEL (reference sequence). CDR3 size: 13 residues. Trimming pared 0 bases from V and 6 bases from J, leaving 8 bases between. The CDR3 spells CASSQDERQTQYF. In DNA form, the CDR3 reads TGTGCCAGCAGCCAAGATGAGAGGCAGACCCAGTACTTC.

The rearrangement uses TRBV2 and TRBJ1-5; TRBD1 aligns across 7 bases. CDR1 is SNHLY and CDR2 is FYNNEI in the germline V gene. This CDR3 region has 14 residues. Trimming cost V 6 bases and J 5 bases; bases outside gene matches: 7. CDR3 nucleotides: TGTGCCAGCAGGGCCGGGACAGACTATCAGCCCCAGCATTTT. Translating gives CASRAGTDYQPQHF.

For this clone: At one boundary the junction diverges from the germline segment, which might be a read error. V is TRBV7-7 and J is TRBJ2-1; 8 bases align to TRBD2. The CDR3 totals 15 residues. Germline-derived CDR1 and CDR2 are SSHAT and FNYEAQ (reference sequence). CDR3 sequence reads: CASSEREGPYNEQFF. The CDR3 coding sequence is TGTGCTAGCAGCGAACGGGAGGGCCCTTACAATGAGCAGTTCTTC.